The 28 T cell receptor beta chains presented below share a single source sample, sequenced in a study of T cells in Graves' hyperthyroidism and ophthalmopathy. Amplified TCR beta CDR3 regions came from RNA transcripts. RT-PCR in the first round (using the HTBI primer set) targeted the TCR CDR3. TCRdb recomputed calls from the multiplex PCR reads with MiXCR, one row per CDR3 protein. The sample lists about 610,000 distinct CDR3 sequences; approximately 44% were seen once. Sequenced input: peripheral blood or thyroid tissue (not recorded which). Receptors were obtained from a woman under 30 with Graves' hyperthyroidism.

This clonotype was recorded many times. The genes are TRBV7-2 and TRBJ2-2; D ambiguous. The CDR3 covers 15 residues. Germline CDR1 is SGHTA and CDR2 is FQGNSA. Trimming cost V 5 bases and J 0 bases, with 10 bases left between them. This CDR3 reads CASSPDGTNTGELFF. DNA for the CDR3: TGTGCCAGCAGCCCGGACGGTACGAACACCGGGGAGCTGTTTTTT.

This clonotype has ten or more counts. The chain combines TRBV19 with TRBJ1-5, with D perhaps matching TRBD1 (6 bases). This CDR3 is 13 amino acids long. Looked up from germline, CDR1 is LNHDA and CDR2 is SQIVND (reference sequence). Trimming took off 7 bases at V and 5 bases at J, with 12 bases between the two ends. CDR3 DNA sequence: TGTGCCAGTACCTCCAACAGGGATCAGCCCCAGCATTTT. Its protein product is CASTSNRDQPQHF. Using reference TRBV19 and TRBJ1-5 for the parts outside the CDR3, the full variable domain is DGGITQSPKYLFRKEGQNVTLSCEQNLNHDAMYWYRQDPGQGLRLIYYSQIVNDFQKGDIAEGYSVSREKKESFPLTVTSAQKNPTAFYLCASTSNRDQPQHFGDGTRLSIL.

The rearrangement joins TRBV20-1 to TRBJ2-5; D perhaps matches TRBD2 (5 bases). Per germline, CDR1 DFQATT and CDR2 SNEGSKA (reference sequence). The CDR3 spans 14 residues. Trimming took off 0 bases at V and 5 bases at J, with 13 bases between the two ends. CDR3 loop: CSARDQRLAETQYF. DNA for the CDR3: TGCAGTGCTAGAGATCAGCGGCTCGCGGAGACCCAGTACTTC.

The chain links TRBV2 to TRBJ1-6; the match to TRBD1 covers 7 bases. Per the germline V gene, CDR1 is SNHLY and CDR2 is FYNNEI. The CDR3 totals 16 residues. V lost 5 bases, J lost 5 bases, and 9 bases stayed unmatched. For the CDR3, the DNA is TGTGCCAGCAGTTTATTTTTCACAGGGGATAATTCACCCCTCCACTTT. Residues: CASSLFFTGDNSPLHF.

In its sample, this clonotype was seen many times. This chain joins TRBV7-8 and TRBJ2-6, with D tentatively TRBD1 (5 bases). With 2 bases removed from V and 1 base from J, the gap between germline ends came to 12 bases. There are 17 residues in the CDR3. Looked up from germline, CDR1 is SGHVS and CDR2 is FQNEAQ. The CDR3 DNA follows: TGTGCCAGCAGCTTATCCCCAGGGCGTTCTGGGGCCAACGTCCTGACTTTC. Translating gives CASSLSPGRSGANVLTF.

The chain joins TRBV27 to TRBJ2-7; 10 positions match TRBD2. Germline CDR1 reads MNHEY; CDR2 reads SMNVEV (reference sequence). The CDR3 consists of 15 residues. V lost 10 bases, J lost 2 bases, and 11 bases stayed unmatched. The CDR3 DNA reads TGTGCCACCCAAAGTACTAGCGGGATACCCTACGAGCAGTACTTC. Translating it yields CATQSTSGIPYEQYF.

A note on this clonotype: Germline and junction disagree at one end, which may indicate a read error. The genes are TRBV24-1 and TRBJ2-2, with D possibly being TRBD2 (5 bases). The CDR3 extends over 16 amino acids. Germline V lookup: CDR1 KGHDR, CDR2 SFDVKD. Written as DNA, the CDR3 is TGTGCCGCCAGTGATTTCCTAGCAGGAGCGGTCGGGGAGCTGTTTTTT. It codes for CAASDFLAGAVGELFF.

This chain connects TRBV24-1 to TRBJ1-2, with D maybe TRBD1 (5 bases). CDR3 size: 11 residues. V was cut by 9 bases and J by 6 bases, with 10 bases left in between. The germline V gene encodes CDR1 KGHDR and CDR2 SFDVKD. CDR3 sequence reads: CATQGGHGYTF. The CDR3 nucleotides read TGTGCCACCCAGGGTGGACATGGCTACACCTTC.

Here the CDR3 reads CNSPGQGFHEQYF. The CDR3 nucleotides are TGCAACTCACCGGGACAGGGGTTCCACGAGCAGTACTTC. The genes are TRBV29-1 and TRBJ2-7; 10 positions match TRBD1. Germline V gene sequence: CDR1 SQVTM, CDR2 ANQGSEA. The CDR3 runs to 13 residues.

This clonotype was detected many times. The V call is TRBV6-5, the J call TRBJ1-1, with unresolved D. Germline CDR1 MNHEY, CDR2 SVGAGI. The CDR3 length is 16 residues. V lost 0 bases, J lost 2 bases, and 13 bases lay in between. CDR3 residues: CASSYSGIVGNTEAFF. Here the CDR3 DNA reads TGTGCCAGCAGTTACTCCGGAATCGTAGGCAACACTGAAGCTTTCTTT.

The chain recombines TRBV7-8 with TRBJ1-2, with 12 positions matching TRBD1. V shed 8 bases, J shed 7 bases, and the junction held 11 bases outside the gene matches. The CDR3 sequence is 15 residues long. In germline, CDR1 is SGHVS, CDR2 FQNEAQ. The CDR3 region is CASGEGTGGDCGYTF. The CDR3 DNA is TGTGCCAGCGGGGAGGGGACAGGGGGCGACTGTGGCTACACCTTC.

This clonotype was counted at least ten times. V and J are TRBV6-5 and TRBJ2-7; a weak D match, TRBD2 (6 bases). CDR3 length equals 13 residues. Trimming removed 2 bases from V and 3 bases from J, with 8 bases in between. CDR1 and CDR2 from the germline V gene are MNHEY and SVGAGI. The CDR3 protein is CASSYGTGYEQYF. The CDR3 DNA reads TGTGCCAGCAGTTACGGGACTGGCTACGAGCAGTACTTC.

This clonotype was counted many times. V and J are TRBV6-5 and TRBJ1-4; D ambiguous. The CDR3 length is 14 residues. V was cut by 0 bases and J by 4 bases, with 6 bases left in between. Germline V gives CDR1 MNHEY, CDR2 SVGAGI. The CDR3 sequence: CASSYSGSNEKLFF. DNA of the CDR3: TGTGCCAGCAGTTACTCGGGCAGTAATGAAAAACTGTTTTTT.

This rearrangement joins TRBV7-6 to TRBJ2-7; D assignment may be TRBD1 or TRBD2 (5 bases each). Trimming cost V 5 bases and J 7 bases, with 21 bases left between them. CDR1 and CDR2 from the germline V gene are SGHVS and FNYEAQ. The CDR3 consists of 15 residues. DNA for the CDR3: TGTGCCAGCAGCCGGAGAGGGACGGCTGATGATGAGCAGTACTTC. Amino acids: CASSRRGTADDEQYF. The complete variable domain, with remaining parts taken from reference TRBV7-6 and TRBJ2-7, reads GAGVSQSPRYKVTKRGQDVALRCDPISGHVSLYWYRQALGQGPEFLTYFNYEAQQDKSGLPNDRFSAERPEGSISTLTIQRTEQRDSAMYRCASSRRGTADDEQYFGPGTRLTVT.

This clonotype was picked up many times. This rearrangement joins TRBV11-2 to TRBJ2-5; 8 bases align to TRBD1. CDR3 length equals 16 residues. The trim removed 6 bases at V and 4 bases at J, leaving 13 bases unmatched. Germline V lookup: CDR1 SGHAT, CDR2 FQNNGV. Written as DNA, the CDR3 is TGTGCCAGCAGATTTTCTACAGGGGGTGGTGGAGAGACCCAGTACTTC. It is translated as CASRFSTGGGGETQYF.

There are a few counts of this clonotype. CDR3 bases: TGTGCCAGCAGCTTACGTAACACTCGCCACCCCTACGAGCAGTACTTC. Translated: CASSLRNTRHPYEQYF. The chain employs TRBV7-9 and TRBJ2-7; D gene unclear. The CDR3 spans 16 residues. The germline V gene encodes CDR1 SEHNR and CDR2 FQNEAQ (reference sequence). The germline V and J ends were trimmed by 2 bases and 2 bases, with 16 bases remaining between them.

The rearrangement uses TRBV6-4 and TRBJ2-7; weak D call: TRBD1 (6 bases). The J call may be faulty, since TRBJ2-1 better matches the DNA end. CDR3 length equals 14 residues. Germline assignment: CDR1 MRHNA and CDR2 SNTAGT. The CDR3 region is CASSESIRGNEQFF. The CDR3, as DNA: TGTGCCAGCAGTGAATCGATCAGGGGCAATGAGCAGTTCTTC.

This clonotype was detected many times. The CDR3 here is CSVDRGVYGYTF. For the CDR3, the DNA is TGCAGCGTTGACAGGGGAGTCTATGGCTACACCTTC. The chain joins TRBV29-1 to TRBJ1-2; a possible D gene is TRBD1 (6 bases). Germline CDR1 is SQVTM and CDR2 is ANQGSEA. The V end lost 3 bases, the J end lost 4 bases, and 9 bases lay between the germline ends. The CDR3 loop spans 12 amino acids.

Ten or more counts support this clonotype. The chain joins TRBV11-1 to TRBJ1-2; 7 bases agree with TRBD1. Germline-derived CDR1 and CDR2 are SGHAT and FQDESV (reference sequence). The J segment lost 8 bases and the V segment lost 5 bases, leaving 11 bases of the junction unmatched. CDR3 size: 14 residues. CDR3 in DNA: TGTGCCAGCAGCCGTCCGACAGGGAATAAGGGCTACACCTTC. It yields the protein CASSRPTGNKGYTF.

The chain uses TRBV10-3 and TRBJ2-3; 9 bases line up with TRBD2. Germline CDR1 ENHRY, CDR2 SYGVKD. The CDR3 runs to 16 residues. J gave up 2 bases and V 2 bases, and 5 bases lay outside the gene matches. This CDR3 reads CAISELASGATDTQYF. The CDR3 DNA sequence: TGTGCCATCAGTGAGCTGGCTAGCGGGGCCACAGATACGCAGTATTTT.

The chain joins TRBV15 to TRBJ1-2; D is perhaps TRBD1 (6 bases). The V gene's germline CDR1 is LNHNV and CDR2 YYDKDF (reference sequence). The CDR3 is made up of 15 amino acids. Trimming pared 0 bases from V and 2 bases from J, leaving 10 bases between. CDR3 loop: CATSRDGGQNYGYTF. The CDR3 DNA follows: TGTGCCACCAGCAGAGATGGTGGACAGAACTATGGCTACACCTTC.

This clonotype was found many times. The chain is built from TRBV24-1 and TRBJ2-2, with D perhaps matching TRBD1 (6 bases). The V gene's germline CDR1 is KGHDR and CDR2 SFDVKD. V was cut by 4 bases and J by 6 bases, with 14 bases left in between. The CDR3 loop spans 15 amino acids. The chain's CDR3 is CATSEVGASAGELFF. For the CDR3, the DNA is TGTGCCACCAGTGAGGTGGGGGCGTCAGCCGGGGAGCTGTTTTTT.

This clonotype was counted at least ten times. This sequence joins TRBV12-3 or TRBV12-4 and TRBJ1-5, with D unresolved. V lost 3 bases and J 3 bases, leaving 6 bases between the germline ends. The CDR3 runs 13 residues. CDR3 DNA sequence: TGTGCCAGCAGTTTGAAGGACAATCAGCCCCAGCATTTT. Protein sequence: CASSLKDNQPQHF.

In the case of this clonotype: A much larger clone lies a single base off, so this may be a read error. The chain combines TRBV20-1 with TRBJ1-1; D gene uncertain. This CDR3 has 16 amino acids. Germline assignment: CDR1 DFQATT and CDR2 SNEGSKA (reference sequence). The CDR3: CSPFPYRETKHTEAFF. CDR3 coding DNA: TGCAGCCCTTTTCCGTACCGGGAAACTAAGCACACTGAAGCTTTCTTT.

The chain combines TRBV20-1 with TRBJ2-7; 8 bases fit TRBD2. V shed 1 base, J shed 2 bases, and the junction held 10 bases outside the gene matches. From germline, CDR1 is DFQATT and CDR2 SNEGSKA (reference sequence). The CDR3 runs 16 residues. The CDR3 region is CSARGVGSGTPYEQYF. CDR3 DNA sequence: TGCAGTGCTAGAGGGGTGGGTAGCGGGACCCCCTACGAGCAGTACTTC.

This clonotype was observed many times. The chain employs TRBV24-1 and TRBJ2-6; D gene uncertain. Trimming stripped 4 bases from V and 0 bases from J, with 9 bases between. This CDR3 spans 16 amino acids. Germline assignment: CDR1 KGHDR and CDR2 SFDVKD. The DNA of the CDR3 is TGTGCCACCAGTGACCACACCGTCTCTGGGGCCAACGTCCTGACTTTC. Amino acids: CATSDHTVSGANVLTF.

This clonotype was counted ten times or more. The V gene is TRBV5-1, the J gene TRBJ1-2, with unresolved D. Trimming removed 5 bases at V and 2 bases at J, with 7 bases between. This CDR3 spans 12 amino acids. Germline loops: CDR1 SGHRS, CDR2 YFSETQ. CDR3 in amino acids: CASRGQNYGYTF. The CDR3 DNA reads TGCGCCAGCAGGGGCCAGAACTATGGCTACACCTTC.

The table lists this clonotype with many counts. This rearrangement joins TRBV12-3 or TRBV12-4 to TRBJ2-7; D gene uncertain. This CDR3 has 11 amino acids. Trimming took off 6 bases at V and 3 bases at J, with 6 bases between the two ends. CDR3 nucleotide sequence: TGTGCCAGCAGCCGCGTCTACGAGCAGTACTTC. Its protein product is CASSRVYEQYF.